This T cell receptor beta chain was identified in a study of blood T cell repertoires in COVID-19. Whole-study context: From T cells, B-cell-depleted T cells, or PBMCs came the material, which was cDNA or gDNA.

The repertoire was sequenced with immunoSEQ multiplex PCR; TCRdb's copy has only in-frame clones and lacks some. Of more than 110,000 clones listed, approximately 85% are singletons. The material sequenced was peripheral blood. This sequence originates from a man aged 50 to 60 with acute or convalescent COVID-19.

CDR3 sequence reads: CASSLRIRQGERGTEAFF. The CDR3 bases are TGTGCCAGCAGCTTGCGAATACGACAGGGGGAACGAGGGACTGAAGCTTTCTTT. The chain recombines TRBV13 with TRBJ1-1; 9 bases are shared with TRBD1. The V segment lost 3 bases and the J segment 5 bases; nucleotides outside the gene matches: 16. This CDR3 region has 18 residues. Per the germline V gene, CDR1 is PRHDT and CDR2 is FYEKMQ (reference sequence).